What follows are 7 T cell receptor beta chains derived from one specimen sequenced in a study of cytomegalovirus exposure and HLA in healthy donors (dated by TCRdb to between 2016 and 2019). Libraries were prepared through the immunoSEQ multiplex PCR assay. For the multiplex PCR, a mixture combining 60 forward primers for TCR Vbeta segments and 13 reverse primers for TCR Jbeta segments was used. The table comes from immuneACCESS by way of TCRdb, which keeps in-frame sequences with V and J called. Part of the clones is missing from these tables; in studies checked, under half for an unresolved V gene and the rest for unknown reasons. The sample contains some 150,000 clones, roughly 80% of them found a single time. Almost 2.5% of the sample belongs to the ten largest clones. The specimen sequenced was PBMCs. These receptors were taken from a boy aged 2 to 10 in good health and CMV-seronegative.

This chain links TRBV7-6 with TRBJ1-1; D gene ambiguous. Per germline, CDR1 SGHVS and CDR2 FNYEAQ. The V gene lost 2 bases and the J gene lost 3 bases, with 7 bases spanning the gap. CDR3 size: 13 residues. Here the CDR3 reads CASSLSLDTEAFF. The CDR3 DNA sequence: TGTGCCAGCAGCTTATCCCTTGACACTGAAGCTTTCTTT.

This clone appeared a single time. The V gene is TRBV10-3, the J gene TRBJ2-7, with a possible D match to TRBD2 (6 bases). This CDR3 is 14 amino acids long. V was trimmed by 5 bases and J by 4 bases, leaving 15 bases between them. CDR1 and CDR2 from the germline V gene are ENHRY and SYGVKD. For the CDR3, the DNA is TGTGCCATCAGTCCAGGGTCTCGGGGGTACGAGCAGTACTTC. It codes for CAISPGSRGYEQYF.

There are a few counts of this clone. The chain has TRBV14 and TRBJ1-2; D not certain. Germline CDR1 reads SGHDN; CDR2 reads FVKESK. The ends were cut back, 1 base at V and 1 base at J, with 10 bases in the middle. This CDR3 is 15 amino acids long. The CDR3: CASSQGLAVNYGYTF. For the CDR3, the DNA is TGTGCCAGCAGCCAAGGTCTGGCCGTTAACTATGGCTACACCTTC.

The chain is built from TRBV13 and TRBJ2-7; TRBD1 aligns across 8 bases. This CDR3 is built from 14 residues. Germline-derived CDR1 and CDR2 are PRHDT and FYEKMQ (reference sequence). Germline trimming cut 1 base from V and 7 bases from J; bases unmatched to any gene: 6. The CDR3 reads CASSLEQGALEQYF. DNA for the CDR3: TGTGCCAGCAGCTTAGAGCAGGGGGCGTTGGAGCAGTACTTC.

The rearrangement joins TRBV4-2 to TRBJ2-5; 8 nucleotides align to TRBD1. TRBJ2-7 explains the end of the DNA better; the J call may be wrong. Germline CDR1 LGHNA, CDR2 YNFKEQ. This CDR3 is 14 amino acids long. The CDR3 spells CASSQVDRAYEQYF. The CDR3 nucleotides are TGTGCCAGCAGCCAGGTGGACAGGGCCTACGAGCAGTACTTC.

The chain employs TRBV4-3 and TRBJ1-2, with 9 nucleotides matching TRBD1. The CDR3 is made up of 15 amino acids. V was pared by 1 base and J by 2 bases, with 2 bases of the junction left unmatched. CDR1 and CDR2 (germline): LGHNA, YSLEER. CDR3 DNA sequence: TGCGCCAGCAGCCAAGTGGACAGGGGAAACTATGGCTACACCTTC. It is translated as CASSQVDRGNYGYTF.

V gene TRBV28 combines with J gene TRBJ1-5; D gene uncertain. The CDR3 is 14 residues long. The V and J ends lost 2 bases and 3 bases respectively, with 8 bases between them. Germline V gene data show CDR1 as MDHEN and CDR2 as SYDVKM. The chain's CDR3 is CASSLTVNNQPQHF. Written as DNA, the CDR3 is TGTGCCAGCAGTTTAACAGTAAACAATCAGCCCCAGCATTTT.